Shown below are 16 T cell receptor beta chains from a single sample sequenced in a study of response to subunit inactivated influenza vaccine. MiXCR was run by TCRdb on the RT-PCR reads, yielding one entry per CDR3 protein. Seen here are approximately 730,000 distinct CDR3 sequences, approximately 15% observed once, and the top ten hold 6.5% to 8.5%. Sequences were derived from PBMCs from blood, sampled approximately 15 days before vaccination. The source is a middle-aged man who received an inactivated influenza vaccine.

A few counts support this clonotype. The chain is built from TRBV14 and TRBJ2-6; a possible D gene is TRBD2 (5 bases). Germline CDR1 reads SGHDN; CDR2 reads FVKESK. V lost 5 bases and J lost 4, with 15 bases in between. This CDR3 region has 16 residues. CDR3 region: CASSFGLLLGANVLTF. The CDR3, as DNA: TGTGCCAGCAGCTTCGGACTCCTCCTCGGGGCCAACGTCCTGACTTTC.

This clonotype showed up many times. This rearrangement joins TRBV5-1 to TRBJ2-2; D may be TRBD1 (5 bases). V dropped 0 bases and J dropped 1 base, with 7 bases sitting between them. Germline CDR1 is SGHRS and CDR2 is YFSETQ. CDR3 length: 15 residues. The CDR3 DNA follows: TGCGCCAGCAGCTTGGAGACAGTGAACACCGGGGAGCTGTTTTTT. As protein: CASSLETVNTGELFF. Looking up the rest from reference TRBV5-1 and TRBJ2-2 gives the full variable domain: KAGVTQTPRYLIKTRGQQVTLSCSPISGHRSVSWYQQTPGQGLQFLFEYFSETQRNKGNFPGRFSGRQFSNSRSEMNVSTLELGDSALYLCASSLETVNTGELFFGEGSRLTVL.

This clonotype turned up a few times. The V gene is TRBV2, the J gene TRBJ2-1; 7 nucleotides agree with TRBD2. The CDR3 totals 12 residues. Germline V CDR1 and CDR2: SNHLY, FYNNEI. Trimming took 7 bases from V and 9 from J; bases not matched to a gene: 6. The CDR3 nucleotides read TGTGCCAGCAAACTTCTAGCGGTTGAGCAGTTCTTC. Its protein product is CASKLLAVEQFF.

The chain is built from TRBV9 and TRBJ2-3; the match to TRBD2 covers 8 bases. J gave up 5 bases and V 3 bases, and 11 bases lay outside the gene matches. Germline CDR1 reads SGDLS; CDR2 reads YYNGEE. The CDR3 has 16 residues. The CDR3 DNA follows: TGTGCCAGCAGCGCTGGGGGGAGCGGGAGACTAGATACGCAGTATTTT. Residues: CASSAGGSGRLDTQYF. The variable domain in full, with the rest retrieved from reference TRBV9 and TRBJ2-3, is DSGVTQTPKHLITATGQRVTLRCSPRSGDLSVYWYQQSLDQGLQFLIQYYNGEERAKGNILERFSAQQFPDLHSELNLSSLELGDSALYFCASSAGGSGRLDTQYFGPGTRLTVL.

J is TRBJ1-1 and V is TRBV5-1; D is unresolved. V dropped 2 bases and J dropped 5 bases, with 16 bases sitting between them. Germline CDR1 is SGHRS and CDR2 is YFSETQ. This CDR3 spans 15 amino acids. In DNA form, the CDR3 reads TGCGCCAGCAGCTTCGATCAAGTGGGTGGAACTGAAGCTTTCTTT. Its translation: CASSFDQVGGTEAFF.

V is TRBV20-1 and J is TRBJ1-5; D call uncertain. The CDR3 is 13 residues long. Germline V lookup: CDR1 DFQATT, CDR2 SNEGSKA (reference sequence). With 6 bases removed from V and 1 base from J, the gap between germline ends came to 10 bases. The CDR3 nucleotides are TGCAGTGCCCGGACCCTGAGCAATCAGCCCCAGCATTTT. Its translation is CSARTLSNQPQHF.

This clonotype was seen ten or more times. The CDR3 sequence: CASSHTGQGNNEQYF. The CDR3 region has the DNA TGTGCCAGCAGCCATACAGGACAGGGGAACAACGAGCAGTACTTC. V and J are TRBV3-1 and TRBJ2-7; 9 nucleotides align to TRBD1. V lost 3 bases and J lost 5; bases outside the gene matches: 8. Germline V lookup: CDR1 LGHDT, CDR2 YNNKEL (reference sequence). The length of the CDR3 is 15 residues.

The V gene is TRBV11-2, the J gene TRBJ1-5, with D perhaps TRBD1 (5 bases). Germline values: CDR1 SGHAT, CDR2 FQNNGV. Trimming removed 6 bases at V and 6 bases at J, with 18 bases between. This CDR3 contains 15 residues. DNA for the CDR3: TGTGCCAGCAGTAGAGGGGAAGGAAGGGGTCAGCCCCAGCATTTT. It is translated as CASSRGEGRGQPQHF.

The J gene is TRBJ2-7, the V gene TRBV20-1; TRBD2 might be the D (6 bases). Germline loops: CDR1 DFQATT, CDR2 SNEGSKA (reference sequence). CDR3 size: 13 residues. V dropped 5 bases and J dropped 2 bases, with 13 bases sitting between them. CDR3 in DNA: TGCAGTGCTTTCGGGGACTCCGCCTACGAGCAGTACTTC. It encodes CSAFGDSAYEQYF.

At least ten counts were recorded for this clonotype. V usage is TRBV15 and J usage is TRBJ2-3; maybe TRBD2 (6 bases). The CDR3 sequence is 14 residues long. The germline V gene has CDR1 LNHNV and CDR2 YYDKDF (reference sequence). V dropped 3 bases and J dropped 1 base, with 8 bases sitting between them. CDR3 nucleotide sequence: TGTGCCACCAGCAGGATAGCGGGCACAGATACGCAGTATTTT. Residues: CATSRIAGTDTQYF.

The chain employs TRBV28 and TRBJ1-5; D unresolved. Trimming stripped 4 bases from V and 12 bases from J, with 10 bases between. This CDR3 contains 11 residues. In germline, CDR1 is MDHEN, CDR2 SYDVKM. Written as DNA, the CDR3 is TGTGCCAGCAGTTGGTCCGGCGGCCAGCATTTT. Protein: CASSWSGGQHF.

This clonotype turned up a few times. The rearrangement joins TRBV11-2 to TRBJ2-7, with 7 bases fitting TRBD2. Losses at the gene ends were 2 bases for V and 6 bases for J; bases not matched to a gene: 10. From germline, CDR1 is SGHAT and CDR2 FQNNGV. This CDR3 has 15 residues. CDR3 residues: CASSLRSAGVGEQYF. The DNA for the CDR3 is TGTGCCAGCAGCTTAAGGTCGGCGGGAGTGGGCGAGCAGTACTTC.

This clonotype was seen at least ten times. V and J are TRBV7-2 and TRBJ2-1, with TRBD2 matching 12 bases. Losses at the gene ends were 3 bases for V and 6 bases for J; bases not matched to a gene: 3. The germline V gene encodes CDR1 SGHTA and CDR2 FQGNSA. The CDR3 extends over 15 amino acids. The CDR3 DNA reads as TGTGCCAGCAGCTTGGCGACTAGCGGGGGCAATGAGCAGTTCTTC. Encoded protein: CASSLATSGGNEQFF.

This chain links TRBV3-1 with TRBJ1-6; the D is unclear. The CDR3 sequence is 14 residues long. The V gene lost 7 bases and the J gene lost 4 bases, with 11 bases spanning the gap. Germline V CDR1 and CDR2: LGHDT, YNNKEL (reference sequence). Here the CDR3 DNA reads TGTGCCAGCACAGCGGGCCTGTATAATTCACCCCTCCACTTT. This translates into CASTAGLYNSPLHF.

The V call is TRBV30, the J call TRBJ1-5; tentatively, D is TRBD1 (5 bases). The CDR3 extends over 15 amino acids. The germline gives CDR1 GTSNPN, CDR2 SVGIG (reference sequence). Trimming pared 0 bases from V and 4 bases from J, leaving 13 bases between. Here the CDR3 DNA reads TGTGCCTGGAGTGTACTCGGGACGGTTAATCAGCCCCAGCATTTT. It is translated as CAWSVLGTVNQPQHF.

This clonotype was seen repeatedly, ten times or more. V and J are TRBV25-1 and TRBJ1-6; D is undetermined. V was pared by 5 bases and J by 14 bases, with 19 bases between. The CDR3 covers 14 residues. Looked up from germline, CDR1 is MGHDK and CDR2 is SYGVNS. The CDR3 sequence: CASSRGWFGVALHF. CDR3 nucleotide sequence: TGTGCCAGCAGTCGGGGTTGGTTCGGGGTAGCCCTCCACTTT.